Presented here are 14 T cell receptor beta chains from one specimen sequenced in a study of spatial heterogeneity in lung cancer. TCRdb reprocessed the 5' RACE reads via MiXCR and lists one record per CDR3 protein. The table lists 80,000 to 95,000 distinct CDR3 sequences, roughly 9.5% of them singletons. Time point of the sample: sample taken at primary tumor resection. Whole RNA from tumor, nontumor lung or frozen PBMC was sequenced unsorted. The sample in question was PBMCs, obtained at surgery. These TCRs come from a male donor with early-stage non-small cell lung cancer.

This clonotype occurred many times. The chain couples TRBV10-3 to TRBJ2-3; TRBD2 aligns across 7 bases. CDR1 ENHRY and CDR2 SYGVKD come from the germline V gene. Trimming cost V 6 bases and J 0 bases; bases outside gene matches: 6. The CDR3 is made up of 15 amino acids. CDR3 sequence: CAISFSGYSTDTQYF. CDR3 coding DNA: TGTGCCATCAGCTTTAGCGGGTACAGCACAGATACGCAGTATTTT.

The chain combines TRBV15 with TRBJ2-3, with 8 bases lining up with TRBD1. Per germline, CDR1 LNHNV and CDR2 YYDKDF (reference sequence). Trimming at V came to 0 bases and at J to 10 bases, leaving 9 bases not matched to a gene. The CDR3 spans 15 residues. The CDR3 protein is CATSRDAPDREAQYF. The CDR3, as DNA: TGTGCCACCAGCAGAGATGCCCCGGACAGGGAGGCGCAGTATTTT. Supplemented by reference TRBV15 and TRBJ2-3, the full variable domain reads DAMVIQNPRYQVTQFGKPVTLSCSQTLNHNVMYWYQQKSSQAPKLLFHYYDKDFNNEADTPDNFQSRRPNTSFCFLDIRSPGLGDTAMYLCATSRDAPDREAQYFGPGTRLTVL.

The rearrangement links TRBV29-1 to TRBJ2-3, with 9 nucleotides matching TRBD2. The CDR3 extends over 16 amino acids. Unmatched junction bases numbered 16, after V lost 8 bases and J lost 4 bases. Germline V gene data show CDR1 as SQVTM and CDR2 as ANQGSEA. This CDR3 reads CSYASGKGLPSDTQYF. For the CDR3, the DNA is TGCAGCTACGCTAGCGGGAAAGGTCTCCCCTCAGATACGCAGTATTTT.

The chain links TRBV6-6 to TRBJ2-7; D is possibly TRBD2 (5 bases). Germline lookup yields CDR1 MNHNY and CDR2 SVGAGI (reference sequence). Between the trimmed V and J ends, which lost 5 bases and 2 bases, there was a span of 19 bases. The CDR3 spans 16 residues. This chain's CDR3 is CASSLPVWRRPYEQYF. The DNA for the CDR3 is TGTGCCAGCAGTCTCCCAGTGTGGAGGAGGCCCTACGAGCAGTACTTC.

The chain recombines TRBV20-1 with TRBJ2-3; D may be TRBD2 (6 bases). V was trimmed by 3 bases and J by 0 bases, leaving 10 bases between them. CDR3 length: 14 residues. Germline CDR1 reads DFQATT; CDR2 reads SNEGSKA (reference sequence). This CDR3 reads CSASGGVSTDTQYF. The CDR3 DNA sequence: TGCAGTGCTAGCGGCGGGGTGAGCACAGATACGCAGTATTTT.

Ten or more counts support this clonotype. The CDR3 coding sequence is TGTGCCAGCAGCTTGGGGGGCAGGACGAACACTGAAGCTTTCTTT. This translates into CASSLGGRTNTEAFF. The chain has TRBV5-5 and TRBJ1-1; tentatively, D is TRBD1 (5 bases). This CDR3 region has 15 residues. CDR1 and CDR2 (germline): SGHKS, YYEKEE (reference sequence). Deletions cut 0 bases from V and 1 base from J, with 10 bases between.

This clonotype came up a few times. This rearrangement joins TRBV6-6 to TRBJ2-1; D tentatively reads TRBD1 or TRBD2 (5 bases each). CDR1 and CDR2 (germline): MNHNY, SVGAGI (reference sequence). This CDR3 spans 12 amino acids. Trimming took off 2 bases at V and 16 bases at J, with 15 bases between the two ends. CDR3 DNA sequence: TGTGCCAGCAGTTACCCTGGGACCCCCCTATTCTTC. Translated: CASSYPGTPLFF.

The V and J genes are TRBV29-1 and TRBJ2-1; 8 bases are a match to TRBD2. The CDR3 is made up of 13 amino acids. Trimming removed 6 bases from V and 7 bases from J; junction bases left unmatched: 8. Germline values: CDR1 SQVTM, CDR2 ANQGSEA. The CDR3 DNA follows: TGCAGCGTGGGAACGGGAGGGTGGAATGAGCAGTTCTTC. Translated: CSVGTGGWNEQFF.

V and J are TRBV12-3 or TRBV12-4 and TRBJ2-3, with D unclear. Trimming took 3 bases from V and 5 from J, leaving 6 bases between them. The CDR3 covers 12 residues. As DNA, the CDR3 is TGTGCCAGCAGTTTGATGGGAGATACGCAGTATTTT. Protein sequence: CASSLMGDTQYF.

The chain couples TRBV9 to TRBJ2-3; D possibly corresponds to TRBD2 (6 bases). This CDR3 comprises 16 residues. Trimming took off 3 bases at V and 2 bases at J, with 16 bases between the two ends. Germline CDR1 is SGDLS and CDR2 is YYNGEE. CDR3 sequence reads: CASSAPGLPFTDTQYF. The DNA of the CDR3 is TGTGCCAGCAGCGCTCCGGGACTCCCATTCACAGATACGCAGTATTTT. Full variable domain (missing parts from reference TRBV9 and TRBJ2-3): DSGVTQTPKHLITATGQRVTLRCSPRSGDLSVYWYQQSLDQGLQFLIQYYNGEERAKGNILERFSAQQFPDLHSELNLSSLELGDSALYFCASSAPGLPFTDTQYFGPGTRLTVL.

This clonotype was seen only a few times. The chain has TRBV4-2 and TRBJ2-7; 7 nucleotides agree with TRBD2. The CDR3 runs 15 residues. With 4 bases clipped from V and 4 bases from J, the junction kept 10 bases outside the gene matches. CDR1 and CDR2 (germline): LGHNA, YNFKEQ. CDR3 in amino acids: CASSLMASGIYEQYF. CDR3 DNA: TGTGCCAGCAGCCTCATGGCTAGCGGAATTTACGAGCAGTACTTC.

There are many counts of this clonotype. This chain links TRBV5-1 with TRBJ1-1, with D unresolved. The germline V and J ends were trimmed by 3 bases and 1 base, with 7 bases remaining between them. Per germline, CDR1 SGHRS and CDR2 YFSETQ. The CDR3 extends over 13 amino acids. The CDR3, as DNA: TGCGCCAGCAGCTCCGGATGGAACACTGAAGCTTTCTTT. This sequence encodes CASSSGWNTEAFF.

This clonotype was seen a few times. The genes are TRBV7-2 and TRBJ2-5; 14 nucleotides align to TRBD2. CDR1 and CDR2 from the germline V gene are SGHTA and FQGNSA. The V segment lost 5 bases and the J segment 5 bases; nucleotides outside the gene matches: 13. The CDR3 contains 18 residues. CDR3 residues: CASSPPAGTSGSWETQYF. The CDR3 region has the DNA TGTGCCAGCAGCCCCCCGGCCGGGACTAGCGGGAGTTGGGAGACCCAGTACTTC. Variable domain in full (rest from reference TRBV7-2 and TRBJ2-5): GAGVSQSPSNKVTEKGKDVELRCDPISGHTALYWYRQSLGQGLEFLIYFQGNSAPDKSGLPSDRFSAERTGGSVSTLTIQRTQQEDSAVYLCASSPPAGTSGSWETQYFGPGTRLLVL.

This clonotype was recorded many times. The chain combines TRBV30 with TRBJ1-3; no firm D call. CDR3 length equals 11 residues. V was trimmed by 2 bases and J by 6 bases, leaving 5 bases between them. CDR1 is GTSNPN and CDR2 is SVGIG in the germline V gene (reference sequence). CDR3 DNA: TGTGCCTGGAGTCAGGAAAACACCATATATTTT. Translation gives CAWSQENTIYF.